This T cell receptor beta chain was retrieved from a study of T cell responses to AZD1222 COVID-19 vaccine. With respect to this clone: Its target is unknown.

V was clipped by 0 bases and J by 5 bases, with 8 bases between them. The CDR3 runs 13 residues. Germline-derived CDR1 and CDR2 are LNHDA and SQIVND (reference sequence). Study observations and caveats: Dominant CD4 TCR responses targeted spike regions 160-218 and 743-854. Repertoires were sampled only after the peak T cell response.

The assay was immunoSEQ multiplex PCR, and TCRdb's table has in-frame clones only and misses some. The table has 120,000 or so clones, roughly 88% seen once; the top ten hold about 5.4%. V and J are TRBV19 and TRBJ2-7; D is uncertain. The sequencing used peripheral blood, collected on day 0 of AZD1222 vaccination. The TCR was taken from an adult in good health. Here the CDR3 reads CASSIEGQNEQYF. For the CDR3, the DNA is TGTGCCAGTAGTATAGAAGGGCAAAACGAGCAGTACTTC.